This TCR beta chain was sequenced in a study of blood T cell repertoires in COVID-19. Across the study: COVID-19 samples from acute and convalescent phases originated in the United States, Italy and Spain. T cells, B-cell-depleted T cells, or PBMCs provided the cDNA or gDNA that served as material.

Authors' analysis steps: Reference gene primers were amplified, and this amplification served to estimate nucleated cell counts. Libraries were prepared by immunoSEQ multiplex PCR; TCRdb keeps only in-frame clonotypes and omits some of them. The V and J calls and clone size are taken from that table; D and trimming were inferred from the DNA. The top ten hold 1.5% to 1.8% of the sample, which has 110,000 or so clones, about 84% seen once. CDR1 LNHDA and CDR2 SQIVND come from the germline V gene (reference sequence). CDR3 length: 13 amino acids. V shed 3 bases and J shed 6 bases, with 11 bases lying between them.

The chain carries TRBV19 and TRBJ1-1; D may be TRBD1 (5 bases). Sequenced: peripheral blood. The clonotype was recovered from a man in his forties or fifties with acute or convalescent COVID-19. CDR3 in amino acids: CASSIRDPAEAFF. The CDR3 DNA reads TGTGCCAGTAGTATCAGGGATCCGGCTGAAGCTTTCTTT.